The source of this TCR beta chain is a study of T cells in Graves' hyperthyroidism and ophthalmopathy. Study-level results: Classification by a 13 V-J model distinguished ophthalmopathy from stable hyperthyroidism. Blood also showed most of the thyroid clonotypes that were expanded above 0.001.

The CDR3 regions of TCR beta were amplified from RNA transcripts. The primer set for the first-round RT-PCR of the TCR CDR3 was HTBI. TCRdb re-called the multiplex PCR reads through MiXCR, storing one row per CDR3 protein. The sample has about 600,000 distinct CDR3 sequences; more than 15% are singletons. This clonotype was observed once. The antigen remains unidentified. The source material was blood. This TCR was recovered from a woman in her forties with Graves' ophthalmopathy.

CDR3 protein: CASSLGTDFNSPLHF. The CDR3 region has the DNA TGTGCCAGCAGCTTAGGGACAGATTTTAATTCACCCCTCCACTTT. This rearrangement joins TRBV7-2 to TRBJ1-6, with a weak D call TRBD1 (6 bases). Trimming removed 1 base at V and 6 bases at J, with 10 bases between. The CDR3 has 15 amino acids. The germline CDR1 and CDR2 sequences are SGHTA and FQGNSA.